A single sample gave rise to the 7 T cell receptor beta chains below, sequenced in a study of T cell responses to AZD1222 COVID-19 vaccine. Data came from immunoSEQ multiplex PCR; TCRdb stores just in-frame clones and leaves some out. This sample has around 150,000 clones, with approximately 87% found just once. The sequencing used peripheral blood, collected 28 days after the second AZD1222 dose. The receptors originated from an adult who received the AZD1222 COVID-19 vaccine.

The chain couples TRBV11-2 to TRBJ2-2, with a possible D match to TRBD1 (6 bases). Trimming pared 5 bases from V and 5 bases from J, leaving 9 bases between. Germline V gene data show CDR1 as SGHAT and CDR2 as FQNNGV. The CDR3 is 13 amino acids. Written as DNA, the CDR3 is TGTGCCAGCAGCCCACAGGGAACCGGGGAGCTGTTTTTT. This gives the protein CASSPQGTGELFF. Complete variable domain (other parts from reference TRBV11-2 and TRBJ2-2): EAGVAQSPRYKIIEKRQSVAFWCNPISGHATLYWYQQILGQGPKLLIQFQNNGVVDDSQLPKDRFSAERLKGVDSTLKIQPAKLEDSAVYLCASSPQGTGELFFGEGSRLTVL.

A single count supports this clone. The chain employs TRBV25-1 and TRBJ2-1, with D unclear. This CDR3 has 14 amino acids. Germline V CDR1 and CDR2: MGHDK, SYGVNS. V lost 5 bases and J lost 6, with 14 bases in between. In DNA form, the CDR3 reads TGTGCCAGCAGTAAATCGGCTTTCAGCAATGAGCAGTTCTTC. Its protein product is CASSKSAFSNEQFF.

The CDR3 DNA follows: TGCGCCAGCAGAAGGGACGCGATAACCGGGGAGCTGTTTTTT. Translated: CASRRDAITGELFF. J is TRBJ2-2 and V is TRBV10-1; TRBD1 or TRBD2 may be the D gene (5 bases each). V lost 6 bases, J lost 5 bases, and 13 bases lay in between. The CDR3 contains 14 residues. Germline CDR1 and CDR2: WNHNN and SYGVQD (reference sequence).

The chain has TRBV11-1 and TRBJ1-2, with 8 bases lining up with TRBD1. Trimming removed 1 base from V and 8 bases from J; junction bases left unmatched: 6. The CDR3 is made up of 14 amino acids. Germline-derived CDR1 and CDR2 are SGHAT and FQDESV (reference sequence). For the CDR3, the DNA is TGTGCCAGCAGCTTAGACCAGGGGGCGAGAGGCTACACCTTC. This sequence encodes CASSLDQGARGYTF. Full variable domain (rest looked up from reference TRBV11-1 and TRBJ1-2): EAEVAQSPRYKITEKSQAVAFWCDPISGHATLYWYRQILGQGPELLVQFQDESVVDDSQLPKDRFSAERLKGVDSTLKIQPAELGDSAMYLCASSLDQGARGYTFGSGTRLTVV.

The V gene is TRBV27, the J gene TRBJ2-7; 10 bases map to TRBD1. Germline trimming cut 5 bases from V and 3 bases from J; bases unmatched to any gene: 4. Germline V gives CDR1 MNHEY, CDR2 SMNVEV (reference sequence). The CDR3 spans 14 residues. CDR3 in amino acids: CASSPRTGGYEQYF. As DNA, the CDR3 is TGTGCCAGCAGTCCCAGGACAGGGGGCTACGAGCAGTACTTC.

The V call is TRBV29-1, the J call TRBJ2-7; 8 positions agree with TRBD1. With V trimmed by 5 bases and J by 0 bases, 6 bases remained unmatched. CDR1 is SQVTM, CDR2 ANQGSEA, per germline. This CDR3 region has 14 residues. CDR3 DNA: TGCAGCGTTTCGGGACAGGCGAGCTCCTACGAGCAGTACTTC. Its protein is CSVSGQASSYEQYF.

The chain combines TRBV4-2 with TRBJ2-3; 9 bases fit TRBD1. The trim removed 1 base at V and 6 bases at J, leaving 11 bases unmatched. The germline gives CDR1 LGHNA, CDR2 YNFKEQ. CDR3 size: 17 residues. The CDR3 region is CASSQGPGQGTADTQYF. CDR3 nucleotides: TGTGCCAGCAGCCAAGGGCCGGGACAGGGTACTGCCGATACGCAGTATTTT.